Following are 10 T cell receptor beta chains from one sample sequenced in a study of T cell responses to AZD1222 COVID-19 vaccine. The protocol was immunoSEQ multiplex PCR, while the TCRdb copy is restricted to in-frame clones and leaves out a portion. This sample yields about 150,000 clones, of which 85% to 95% are seen a single time; just over 5% belongs to the top ten. Sequenced here: peripheral blood, sampled on day 0 of AZD1222 vaccination. These receptors all come from an adult in good health.

V and J are TRBV7-6 and TRBJ2-3; 7 bases line up with TRBD2. The CDR3 consists of 14 residues. CDR1 and CDR2 (germline): SGHVS, FNYEAQ. Losses at the gene ends were 5 bases for V and 4 bases for J; bases not matched to a gene: 6. CDR3 residues: CASSPTTSPDTQYF. CDR3 sequence (DNA): TGTGCCAGCAGCCCAACGACTAGCCCAGATACGCAGTATTTT. The variable domain in full, with the rest retrieved from reference TRBV7-6 and TRBJ2-3, is GAGVSQSPRYKVTKRGQDVALRCDPISGHVSLYWYRQALGQGPEFLTYFNYEAQQDKSGLPNDRFSAERPEGSISTLTIQRTEQRDSAMYRCASSPTTSPDTQYFGPGTRLTVL.

The V call is TRBV5-5, the J call TRBJ2-6; a possible D gene is TRBD2 (5 bases). This CDR3 is built from 15 residues. In germline, CDR1 is SGHKS, CDR2 YYEKEE (reference sequence). The V and J ends lost 0 bases and 9 bases respectively, with 13 bases between them. The CDR3 here is CASSLAFGVVNVLTF. Here the CDR3 DNA reads TGTGCCAGCAGCTTGGCTTTCGGGGTGGTCAACGTCCTGACTTTC.

The chain employs TRBV2 and TRBJ1-2, with no clear D. The CDR3 has 12 amino acids. Germline V lookup: CDR1 SNHLY, CDR2 FYNNEI. V lost 1 base and J lost 4, with 4 bases in between. CDR3 residues: CASSEVTYGYTF. CDR3 sequence (DNA): TGTGCCAGCAGTGAAGTCACCTATGGCTACACCTTC.

This chain's CDR3 is CASSPLPADGYTF. The DNA for the CDR3 is TGTGCCAGCTCACCACTTCCGGCAGATGGCTACACCTTC. The chain has TRBV18 and TRBJ1-2; no reliable D call. The CDR3 extends over 13 amino acids. Trimming stripped 1 base from V and 6 bases from J, with 9 bases between. Per germline, CDR1 KGHSH and CDR2 LQKENI.

This clone was picked up one time. The rearrangement uses TRBV7-3 and TRBJ1-5; D might be TRBD1 (5 bases). Germline CDR1 reads SGHTA; CDR2 reads FQGTGA. The CDR3 sequence is 15 residues long. Trimming shortened V by 1 base and J by 7 bases, and 14 bases separated the two germline ends. The CDR3 bases are TGTGCCAGCAGCTTAATGGAGACAGCCAGGCAGCCCCAGCATTTT. Encoded protein: CASSLMETARQPQHF.

With respect to this clone: At one end the junction does not follow the germline gene, possibly because of a read error. The V call is TRBV19, the J call TRBJ1-2; D gene ambiguous. Germline CDR1 is LNHDA and CDR2 is SQIVND (reference sequence). The CDR3 runs 14 residues. CDR3 DNA sequence: TGTGCCAGTAGGCCAGGAGGCTCTAATTATGGCTACACCTTC. Translating gives CASRPGGSNYGYTF.

This chain joins TRBV2 and TRBJ1-4, with 8 bases identical to TRBD1. V was clipped by 6 bases and J by 7 bases; unmatched bases: 10. The length of the CDR3 is 15 residues. The germline V gene has CDR1 SNHLY and CDR2 FYNNEI. In DNA form, the CDR3 reads TGTGCCAGCAGAGACGGACAGGGAGGGGGTGAAAAACTGTTTTTT. As protein: CASRDGQGGGEKLFF.

The rearrangement uses TRBV19 and TRBJ2-3; tentatively, D is TRBD1 (6 bases). This CDR3 spans 19 amino acids. Deletions cut 4 bases from V and 0 bases from J, with 23 bases between. Germline CDR1 reads LNHDA; CDR2 reads SQIVND (reference sequence). CDR3 bases: TGTGCCAGTAGTAGGAGTAGGGAGCCACGGACAGCAAGCACAGATACGCAGTATTTT. It translates to CASSRSREPRTASTDTQYF.

The CDR3 region is CASSVIQGGNTEAFF. Here the CDR3 DNA reads TGTGCCAGCAGCGTAATACAGGGGGGGAACACTGAAGCTTTCTTT. The chain carries TRBV9 and TRBJ1-1, with 8 positions matching TRBD1. Germline V gene lookup returns CDR1 SGDLS and CDR2 YYNGEE. Trimming at V came to 1 base and at J to 1 base, leaving 3 bases not matched to a gene. The CDR3 contains 15 residues.

This sequence joins TRBV6-6 and TRBJ2-5; unclear D gene. V shed 5 bases and J shed 2 bases, with 9 bases lying between them. The V gene's germline CDR1 is MNHNY and CDR2 SVGAGI (reference sequence). This CDR3 region has 13 residues. The DNA for the CDR3 is TGTGCCAGCAGTCCCCGTGGGCAAGAGACCCAGTACTTC. Its translation is CASSPRGQETQYF.